This TCR beta chain appears in the sequencing data of a study of early T cells in non-severe SARS-CoV-2 infection. Study information: The input, bulk RNA from unsorted whole blood, was sequenced, and chains were unpaired. Findings and caveats of the study: CD4 and private specificities were missed by VDJdb matching, which favored anti-spike CD8 responses.

In germline, CDR1 is DFQATT, CDR2 SNEGSKA (reference sequence). V lost 3 bases, J lost 0 bases, and 14 bases stayed unmatched. This CDR3 has 19 amino acids. As concerns this clonotype: Its cognate antigen is unknown.

Individual cDNA molecules carried attached unique molecular identifiers. One entry per CDR3 protein, called by TCRdb with MiXCR from the 5' RACE reads. The table has approximately 50,000 distinct CDR3 sequences, 12% seen once. Sample: whole blood. The J gene is TRBJ2-3, the V gene TRBV20-1; the match to TRBD2 covers 11 bases. The sequence derives from an adult who was a healthcare worker with PCR-confirmed SARS-CoV-2 infection or an uninfected control (not recorded which). CDR3 in amino acids: CSASWLAGGTTSSTDTQYF. The CDR3 DNA reads as TGCAGTGCTAGTTGGCTAGCGGGGGGAACCACTTCTAGCACAGATACGCAGTATTTT.